The sequence of this TCR beta chain was determined in a study of T cell responses to AZD1222 COVID-19 vaccine. The CDR3 spans 13 residues. With 7 bases removed from V and 7 bases from J, the gap between germline ends came to 14 bases. On this clone: Its antigen is as yet unknown.

The data were produced by immunoSEQ multiplex PCR, yet TCRdb's version contains in-frame clones alone and is incomplete. The sample lists about 150,000 clones, approximately 90% occurring once. Study results and caveats: An increase in Spike-specific TCR breadth and depth was observed after two AZD1222 doses. No day 14 peak samples; only post-peak repertoires were characterized. At 160-218 and 743-854, vaccine-associated CD4 TCRs were dominant, and they spanned spike. It should be noted that donors were predominantly white British and more often female, and clonal diversity was possibly underestimated.

This specimen consisted of peripheral blood, obtained after recovery from COVID-19. The chain recombines TRBV12-3 or TRBV12-4 with TRBJ1-3, with D tentatively TRBD1 (6 bases). This TCR was sampled from an adult who had recovered from COVID-19. CDR3 coding DNA: TGTGCCAGCATCCCGGGACACCTGAACACCATATATTTT. Protein: CASIPGHLNTIYF.